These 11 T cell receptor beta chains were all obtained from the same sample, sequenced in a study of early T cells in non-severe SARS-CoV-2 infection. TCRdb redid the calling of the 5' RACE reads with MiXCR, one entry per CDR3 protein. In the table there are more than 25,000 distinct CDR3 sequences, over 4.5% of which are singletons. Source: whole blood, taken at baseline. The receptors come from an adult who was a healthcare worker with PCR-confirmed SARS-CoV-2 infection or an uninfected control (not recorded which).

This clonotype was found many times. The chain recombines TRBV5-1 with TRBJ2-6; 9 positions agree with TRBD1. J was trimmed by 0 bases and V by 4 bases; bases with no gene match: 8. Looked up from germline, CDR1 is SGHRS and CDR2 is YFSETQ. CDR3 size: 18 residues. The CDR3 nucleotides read TGCGCCAGCAGCATTGATGGGACAGGGAACTCTGGGGCCAACGTCCTGACTTTC. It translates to CASSIDGTGNSGANVLTF.

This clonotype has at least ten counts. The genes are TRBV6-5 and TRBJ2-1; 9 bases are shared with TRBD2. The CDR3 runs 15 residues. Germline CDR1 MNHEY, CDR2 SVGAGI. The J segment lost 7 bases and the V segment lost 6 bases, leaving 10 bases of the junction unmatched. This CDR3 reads CASSPAGGRGNEQFF. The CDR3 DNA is TGTGCCAGCAGCCCCGCGGGGGGGCGAGGTAATGAGCAGTTCTTC.

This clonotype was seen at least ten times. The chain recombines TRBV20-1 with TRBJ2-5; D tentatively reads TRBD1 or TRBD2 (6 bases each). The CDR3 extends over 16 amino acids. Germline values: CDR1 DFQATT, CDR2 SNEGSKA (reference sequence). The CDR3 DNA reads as TGCAGCGCAATCCCCTCTCGGGGGCGGGTCCAAGAGACCCAGTACTTC. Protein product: CSAIPSRGRVQETQYF.

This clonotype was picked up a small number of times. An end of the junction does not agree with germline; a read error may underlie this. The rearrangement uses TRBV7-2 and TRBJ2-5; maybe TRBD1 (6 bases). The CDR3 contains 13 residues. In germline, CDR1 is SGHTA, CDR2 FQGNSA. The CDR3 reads CASSLLGGEAQYF. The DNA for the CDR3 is TGTGCCAGCAGCTTATTAGGGGGAGAGGCCCAGTACTTC.

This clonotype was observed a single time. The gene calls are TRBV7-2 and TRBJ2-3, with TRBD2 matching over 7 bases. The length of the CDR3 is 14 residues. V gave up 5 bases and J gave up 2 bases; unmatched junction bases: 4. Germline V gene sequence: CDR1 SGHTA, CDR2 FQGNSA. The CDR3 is CASSRDYPTDTQYF. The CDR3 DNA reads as TGTGCCAGCAGCCGGGACTATCCCACAGATACGCAGTATTTT.

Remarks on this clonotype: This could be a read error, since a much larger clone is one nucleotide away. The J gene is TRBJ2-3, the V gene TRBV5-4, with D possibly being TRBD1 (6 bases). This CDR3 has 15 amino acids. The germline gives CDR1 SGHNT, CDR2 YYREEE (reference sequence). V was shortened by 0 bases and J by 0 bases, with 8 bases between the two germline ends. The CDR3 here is CASSLVGQSTDTQYF. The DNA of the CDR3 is TGTGCCAGCAGCTTGGTTGGACAGAGCACAGATACGCAGTATTTT.

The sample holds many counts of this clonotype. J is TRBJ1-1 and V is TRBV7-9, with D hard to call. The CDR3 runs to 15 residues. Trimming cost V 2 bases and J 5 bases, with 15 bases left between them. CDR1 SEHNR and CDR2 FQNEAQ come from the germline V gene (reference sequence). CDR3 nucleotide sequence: TGTGCCAGCAGCTTAATCGTGAAGGGCCGAACTGAAGCTTTCTTT. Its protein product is CASSLIVKGRTEAFF.

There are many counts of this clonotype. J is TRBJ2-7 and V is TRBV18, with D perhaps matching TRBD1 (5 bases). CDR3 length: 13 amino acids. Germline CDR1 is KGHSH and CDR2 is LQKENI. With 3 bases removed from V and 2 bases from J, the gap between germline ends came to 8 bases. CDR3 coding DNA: TGTGCCAGCTCACCTCAGGGCCCCTACGAGCAGTACTTC. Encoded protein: CASSPQGPYEQYF.

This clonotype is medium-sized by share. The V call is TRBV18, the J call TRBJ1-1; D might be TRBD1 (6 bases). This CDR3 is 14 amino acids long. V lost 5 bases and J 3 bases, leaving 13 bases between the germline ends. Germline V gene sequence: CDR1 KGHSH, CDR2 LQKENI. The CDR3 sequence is CASSTRDTDTEAFF. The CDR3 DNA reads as TGTGCCAGCTCAACCCGGGACACAGACACTGAAGCTTTCTTT.

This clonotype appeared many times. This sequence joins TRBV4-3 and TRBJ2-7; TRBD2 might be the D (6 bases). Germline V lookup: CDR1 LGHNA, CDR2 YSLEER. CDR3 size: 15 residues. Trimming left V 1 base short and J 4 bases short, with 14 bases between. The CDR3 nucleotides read TGCGCCAGCAGCCAAGGGTGGCGGGGAGGATACGAGCAGTACTTC. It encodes CASSQGWRGGYEQYF.

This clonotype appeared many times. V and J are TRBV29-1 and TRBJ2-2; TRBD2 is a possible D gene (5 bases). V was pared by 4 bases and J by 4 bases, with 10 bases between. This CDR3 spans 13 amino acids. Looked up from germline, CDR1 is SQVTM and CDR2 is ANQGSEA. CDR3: CSVGGRLTGELFF. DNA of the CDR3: TGCAGCGTTGGCGGGCGGCTCACCGGGGAGCTGTTTTTT.